This TCR beta chain was found in a study of T cell responses to AZD1222 COVID-19 vaccine. About the study: Whether given at about 4 or about 12 weeks, second doses were pooled.

The CDR3 is 16 amino acids. Using immunoSEQ multiplex PCR, the repertoire was profiled, and TCRdb retains in-frame clones only, with some absent. Of more than 120,000 clones listed, under 95% are singletons. For this clone: Its antigen remains unknown.

Study results and caveats: Females outnumbered males among donors, who were mostly white British; clonal diversity was possibly underestimated. Baseline seropositivity occurred in only a handful of AZD1222 recipients. Of spike-specific TCRs, nearly half reportedly target regions left unmutated in variants.

This chain joins TRBV21-1 and TRBJ1-6; the table names TRBD1, a call not compared with the DNA. TRBV21-1 is flagged as a pseudogene. This receptor was obtained from an adult in good health. Sequences were derived from peripheral blood, sampled on day 0 of AZD1222 vaccination. Written as DNA, the CDR3 is TGTGCCAGCAGCAAATGGGGGACAGGGCTTAATTCACCCCTCCACTTT. Its protein product is CASSKWGTGLNSPLHF.